The sequence of this T cell receptor (beta chain) was determined in a study of blood T cell repertoires in COVID-19. About the study: The samples span acute and convalescent COVID-19 from the United States, Italy and Spain. Nucleic acid was either cDNA or gDNA, and it came from T cells, B-cell-depleted T cells, or PBMCs.

Original processing notes: From reference gene primer amplification, estimates of nucleated cell counts were derived. The assay was immunoSEQ multiplex PCR, and TCRdb's table has in-frame clones only and misses some. V and J calls and clone size are copied from that table; D and trimming were computed from the DNA. The data contain more than 300,000 clones, roughly 90% of them singletons. Germline-derived CDR1 and CDR2 are SGHTA and FQGNSA. CDR3 size: 13 residues. V trimming: 5 bases; J trimming: 6 bases; junction bases outside the gene matches: 5. The TCR originated in a man between 18 and 35 years old who had recovered from COVID-19. Sequencing was carried out using peripheral blood. The chain carries TRBV7-2 and TRBJ1-1; 8 positions match TRBD1. This CDR3 is CASSEGQGPEAFF. In DNA form, the CDR3 reads TGTGCCAGCAGCGAAGGACAGGGCCCTGAAGCTTTCTTT.